The entry below describes one T cell receptor beta chain. This CDR3 is built from 15 residues. Germline CDR1 is SGHTS and CDR2 is YDEGEE. V was cut by 4 bases and J by 5 bases, with 15 bases left in between. Sequencing was performed with immunoSEQ multiplex PCR; in TCRdb, only in-frame clones are kept and a portion is missing. The sample comprises roughly 1.4 million clones, 98% to 99% of which are singletons, and approximately 0.4% rests with the top ten. These data originate in a study of shared clonotypes between healthy human individuals. Study at large: There were three CD4 naive, three CD4 memory, two CD8 naive and one CD8 memory plates per donor.

CD45RA-negative memory and CD45RA+ naive subsets were split from the CD4+ cells. The chain carries TRBV5-8 and TRBJ1-4; maybe TRBD1 (5 bases). Sequences were obtained from naive CD4+ T cells sorted from blood. Indicated subset: CD45RA+ positively selected. This receptor was identified in a young man in good health. This CDR3 is CASSRSGHSNEKLFF. CDR3 nucleotides: TGTGCCAGCAGCCGCTCTGGACACTCAAATGAAAAACTGTTTTTT.